This passage covers 14 T cell receptor beta chains from one sample sequenced in a study of cytomegalovirus exposure and HLA in healthy donors. This PCR relied on a set of 60 Vbeta primers and 13 Jbeta primers. Here immunoSEQ multiplex PCR was the method, and the copy in TCRdb shows in-frame clones only, minus some. Of fewer than 150,000 clones in the sample, approximately 80% were seen once. The sample taken for sequencing was PBMCs. The receptor set was obtained from a woman in her forties or fifties in good health and CMV-seronegative.

The rearrangement joins TRBV5-1 to TRBJ1-2, with 8 bases that match TRBD1. This CDR3 spans 14 amino acids. Germline V gene data show CDR1 as SGHRS and CDR2 as YFSETQ. V lost 4 bases and J lost 4; bases outside the gene matches: 6. CDR3 in amino acids: CASSLDRAGYGYTF. The CDR3 DNA is TGCGCCAGCAGCCTGGACAGGGCTGGCTATGGCTACACCTTC.

V is TRBV7-6 and J is TRBJ1-2; perhaps TRBD1 as D (5 bases). The CDR3 consists of 15 residues. CDR1 and CDR2 from the germline V gene are SGHVS and FNYEAQ. V dropped 4 bases and J dropped 3 bases, with 15 bases sitting between them. Here the CDR3 DNA reads TGTGCCAGCAGCTCAAGAGACCAGGGTGACTATGGCTACACCTTC. The encoded protein is CASSSRDQGDYGYTF.

V is TRBV27 and J is TRBJ1-4, with TRBD1 identical over 10 bases. The CDR3 consists of 18 residues. Trimming at V came to 6 bases and at J to 0 bases, leaving 10 bases not matched to a gene. Germline V lookup: CDR1 MNHEY, CDR2 SMNVEV (reference sequence). The CDR3 DNA sequence: TGTGCCAGCAGCACCGGGACAGGGGATTTTGCAACTAATGAAAAACTGTTTTTT. Translation gives CASSTGTGDFATNEKLFF.

V usage is TRBV5-4 and J usage is TRBJ2-3, with D possibly TRBD2 on 5 matching bases. Looked up from germline, CDR1 is SGHNT and CDR2 is YYREEE (reference sequence). The CDR3 has 15 amino acids. The V gene lost 3 bases and the J gene lost 2 bases, with 13 bases spanning the gap. CDR3 amino acids: CASSSEAGSTDTQYF. The CDR3 DNA reads as TGTGCCAGCAGCTCGGAGGCGGGTTCCACAGATACGCAGTATTTT.

V and J are TRBV5-8 and TRBJ2-5; 9 bases fit TRBD2. V was pared by 0 bases and J by 1 base, with 7 bases of the junction left unmatched. CDR3 length: 17 residues. From germline, CDR1 is SGHTS and CDR2 YDEGEE. The CDR3 spells CASSLDRAGGPQETQYF. In nucleotides, the CDR3 is TGTGCCAGCAGCTTGGATCGGGCGGGGGGGCCCCAAGAGACCCAGTACTTC.

This chain joins TRBV6-1 and TRBJ2-4; maybe TRBD1 (6 bases). Trimming removed 5 bases at V and 6 bases at J, with 14 bases between. This CDR3 has 14 amino acids. Germline V gene lookup returns CDR1 MNHNS and CDR2 SASEGT. The CDR3 loop reads CASSSQGIGNIQYF. CDR3 in DNA: TGTGCCAGCAGTTCTCAGGGGATTGGAAACATTCAGTACTTC.

This rearrangement joins TRBV28 to TRBJ2-7; TRBD1 matches at 8 bases. Germline CDR1 and CDR2: MDHEN and SYDVKM. Trimming cost V 1 base and J 4 bases; bases outside gene matches: 15. CDR3 size: 18 residues. CDR3 in DNA: TGTGCCAGCAGTTTATTGAGTAGTCGCCGGACAGGGATTTACGAGCAGTACTTC. This gives the protein CASSLLSSRRTGIYEQYF. Combining the CDR3 with reference TRBV28 and TRBJ2-7 gives the whole variable domain DVKVTQSSRYLVKRTGEKVFLECVQDMDHENMFWYRQDPGLGLRLIYFSYDVKMKEKGDIPEGYSVSREKKERFSLILESASTNQTSMYLCASSLLSSRRTGIYEQYFGPGTRLTVT.

This clone turned up a few times. The chain employs TRBV6-1 and TRBJ2-1, with TRBD1 as a possible D gene (6 bases). V lost 6 bases to trimming and J lost 4 bases, with 10 bases between them. The CDR3 consists of 13 residues. Germline CDR1 MNHNS, CDR2 SASEGT. The CDR3 DNA sequence: TGTGCCAGCAGCCAGGACAGTTACAATGAGCAGTTCTTC. Its translation: CASSQDSYNEQFF.

The chain employs TRBV7-2 and TRBJ1-5; D is uncertain. This CDR3 has 13 residues. V dropped 1 base and J dropped 7 bases, with 8 bases sitting between them. Germline-derived CDR1 and CDR2 are SGHTA and FQGNSA. The CDR3: CASSLGDSQPQHF. For the CDR3, the DNA is TGTGCCAGCAGCTTAGGAGACTCGCAGCCCCAGCATTTT.

The chain links TRBV5-4 to TRBJ2-6; the D is unclear. Germline V gene sequence: CDR1 SGHNT, CDR2 YYREEE (reference sequence). V lost 0 bases, J lost 1 base, and 8 bases lay in between. This CDR3 comprises 16 residues. Written as DNA, the CDR3 is TGTGCCAGCAGCTTGGGTTCCGGGTCTGGGGCCAACGTCCTGACTTTC. Translated, it gives CASSLGSGSGANVLTF.

The rearrangement joins TRBV20-1 to TRBJ1-4; no clear D gene. This CDR3 comprises 11 residues. Trimming removed 4 bases at V and 10 bases at J, with 10 bases between. Germline CDR1 and CDR2: DFQATT and SNEGSKA (reference sequence). Here the CDR3 reads CSAITYGKLFF. The CDR3 DNA reads TGCAGTGCTATCACTTACGGAAAACTGTTTTTT.

The CDR3 DNA follows: TGTGCCAGTAGTTCCCGGACTAGCGGGGAGACCCAGTACTTC. This translates into CASSSRTSGETQYF. The chain employs TRBV19 and TRBJ2-5, with 11 bases aligning to TRBD2. CDR3 length: 14 residues. Germline values: CDR1 LNHDA, CDR2 SQIVND (reference sequence). V was pared by 5 bases and J by 5 bases, with 4 bases of the junction left unmatched.

This chain links TRBV11-2 with TRBJ2-7; TRBD1 might be the D (5 bases). The V gene lost 3 bases and the J gene lost 2 bases, with 14 bases spanning the gap. The CDR3 has 15 amino acids. CDR1 SGHAT and CDR2 FQNNGV come from the germline V gene. The CDR3 is CASSFSPGITYEQYF. The DNA for the CDR3 is TGTGCCAGCAGCTTTTCTCCAGGGATAACCTACGAGCAGTACTTC.

CDR3 sequence (DNA): TGTGCCAGCACCCAGCCAGGTTTAAACATTCAGTACTTC. Translating gives CASTQPGLNIQYF. V usage is TRBV2 and J usage is TRBJ2-4, with D unclear. Germline CDR1 reads SNHLY; CDR2 reads FYNNEI. The CDR3 totals 13 residues. V was cut by 7 bases and J by 6 bases, with 13 bases left in between.